The TCR beta chain under discussion was sequenced for a study of T-cell memory formation after mild COVID-19. Constant-segment primers served in 5'RACE that generated TCR alpha and TCR beta cDNA libraries bearing sample barcodes and UMIs. TCRdb reanalysed the 5' RACE reads using MiXCR and keeps one entry per CDR3 protein. The data hold 300,000 to 400,000 distinct CDR3 sequences, with around a sixth observed a single time. This clonotype occurred many times. CDR3 length: 17 amino acids. Germline CDR1 and CDR2: SGHTA and FQGNSA. The J segment lost 4 bases and the V segment lost 1 base, leaving 8 bases of the junction unmatched.

The sequenced sample consisted of PBMCs or a T cell subset sorted from them (not recorded which). This chain uses TRBV7-2 with TRBJ2-1; TRBD1 matches 9 bases. The clonotype was recovered from a young man who had mild COVID-19 (a few samples of this study predate the infection). Cell type and time point are not known. CDR3 nucleotides: TGTGCCAGCAGCTTAGGGACAGGGGAAAATGGATACAATGAGCAGTTCTTC. Amino acids: CASSLGTGENGYNEQFF.